This T cell receptor beta chain is drawn from a study of beta chain features in type 1 diabetes. Points from the study as a whole: All four CD4+ subsets of Type 1 diabetes patients contained TCRB CDR3s that were moderately but significantly shorter.

The CDR3 length is 11 residues. Trimming removed 5 bases from V and 2 bases from J, with 4 bases in between. Germline V gene sequence: CDR1 SGHAT, CDR2 FQNNGV. Sequenced material consisted of expressed TCRB transcripts (all of the isolated RNA was reverse transcribed). Using immunoSEQ multiplex PCR, the repertoire was profiled, and TCRdb retains in-frame clones only, with some absent. The table has 640,000 or so clones, about an eighth seen once. This clone was observed a handful of times. The antigen remains unidentified. Other DNA sequences in this sample translate to the same CDR3. The sequence came from a man aged 18 to 29 with type 1 diabetes. The specimen was naive CD4+ T cells from blood. J is TRBJ2-7 and V is TRBV11-2; D is ambiguous. The CDR3, as DNA: TGTGCCAGCAGCCCGGCCTACGAGCAGTACTTC. Protein: CASSPAYEQYF.